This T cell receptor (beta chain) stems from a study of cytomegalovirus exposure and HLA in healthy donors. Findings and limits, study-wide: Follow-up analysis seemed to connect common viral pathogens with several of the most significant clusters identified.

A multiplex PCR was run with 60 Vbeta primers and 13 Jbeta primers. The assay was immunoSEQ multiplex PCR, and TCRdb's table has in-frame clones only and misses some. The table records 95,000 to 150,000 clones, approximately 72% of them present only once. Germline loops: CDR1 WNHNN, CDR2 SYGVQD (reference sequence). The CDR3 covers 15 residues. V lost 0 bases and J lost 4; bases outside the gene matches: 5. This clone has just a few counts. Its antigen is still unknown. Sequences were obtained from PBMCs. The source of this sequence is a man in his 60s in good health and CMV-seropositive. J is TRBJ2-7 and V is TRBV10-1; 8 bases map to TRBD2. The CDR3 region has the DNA TGCGCCAGCAGTGAGTCAAGCGGGAGAGGGTACGAGCAGTACTTC. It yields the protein CASSESSGRGYEQYF.